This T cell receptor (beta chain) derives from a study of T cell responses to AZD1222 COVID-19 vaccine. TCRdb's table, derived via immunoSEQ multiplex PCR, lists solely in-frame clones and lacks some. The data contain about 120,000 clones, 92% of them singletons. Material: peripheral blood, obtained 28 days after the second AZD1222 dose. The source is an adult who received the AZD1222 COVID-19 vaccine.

The CDR3 sequence: CASREANIQYF. As DNA, the CDR3 is TGCGCCAGCAGGGAAGCGAACATTCAGTACTTC. The chain links TRBV5-1 to TRBJ2-4; D unresolved. Germline V CDR1 and CDR2: SGHRS, YFSETQ. The ends were cut back, 5 bases at V and 7 bases at J, with 7 bases in the middle. The length of the CDR3 is 11 residues.